This T cell receptor (beta chain) stems from a study of spatial heterogeneity in lung cancer. General observations from the study: In tumors, expanded intratumoral alpha and beta TCR counts tracked mutation counts.

Time point meaning: sample taken at primary tumor resection. This clonotype has more than one count but fewer than ten. Its antigen is not known. TCRdb ran MiXCR on the 5' RACE reads and lists one entry per CDR3 protein. The sample has about 9,800 distinct CDR3 sequences, roughly half seen once. Germline-derived CDR1 and CDR2 are SEHNR and FQNEAQ (reference sequence). CDR3 size: 15 residues. Deletions cut 5 bases from V and 2 bases from J, with 10 bases between. Source: lung tumor tissue, taken at surgery. The TCR comes from a female donor with early-stage non-small cell lung cancer. The chain combines TRBV7-9 with TRBJ1-6; D is undetermined. In DNA, the CDR3 is TGTGCCAGCAGCCCGGCAGCCACCTATAATTCACCCCTCCACTTT. It is translated as CASSPAATYNSPLHF. Using reference TRBV7-9 and TRBJ1-6 for the parts outside the CDR3, the full variable domain is DTGVSQNPRHKITKRGQNVTFRCDPISEHNRLYWYRQTLGQGPEFLTYFQNEAQLEKSRLLSDRFSAERPKGSFSTLEIQRTEQGDSAMYLCASSPAATYNSPLHFGNGTRLTVT.